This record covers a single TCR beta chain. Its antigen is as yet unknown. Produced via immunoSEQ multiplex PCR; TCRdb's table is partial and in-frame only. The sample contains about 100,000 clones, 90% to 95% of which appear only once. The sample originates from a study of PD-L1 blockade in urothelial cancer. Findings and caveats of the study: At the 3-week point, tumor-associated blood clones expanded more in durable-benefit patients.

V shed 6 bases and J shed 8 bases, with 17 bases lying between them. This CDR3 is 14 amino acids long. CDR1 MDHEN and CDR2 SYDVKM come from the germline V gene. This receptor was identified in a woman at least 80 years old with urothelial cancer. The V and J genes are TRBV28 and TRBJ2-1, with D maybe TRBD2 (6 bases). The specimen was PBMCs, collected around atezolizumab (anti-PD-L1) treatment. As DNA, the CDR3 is TGTGCCAGCAGCATGACTAGGAGTGAGCATGAGCAGTTCTTC. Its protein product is CASSMTRSEHEQFF.